There are a few counts of the clone carrying this T cell receptor beta chain. The data originate from a study of blood T cell repertoires in COVID-19. V was pared by 3 bases and J by 0 bases, with 7 bases of the junction left unmatched. Germline V gives CDR1 MGHRA, CDR2 YSYEKL. The CDR3 has 16 residues. Produced via immunoSEQ multiplex PCR; TCRdb's table is partial and in-frame only. This table holds 100,000 to 150,000 clones, about 87% found once. This TCR came from a man aged 45-60 years with acute or convalescent COVID-19. The sample taken for sequencing was peripheral blood. The V call is TRBV4-1, the J call TRBJ2-7; the match to TRBD2 covers 8 bases. The CDR3 reads CASSQEDAGGSYEQYF. The CDR3 DNA is TGCGCCAGCAGCCAGGAGGATGCGGGGGGCTCCTACGAGCAGTACTTC.